The entry that follows covers one T cell receptor (beta chain) sequence. Its antigen is still unknown. The data originate from a study of regulatory dendritic cells for organ transplantation. CDR3 size: 14 residues. Per germline, CDR1 MNHNY and CDR2 SVGAGI (reference sequence). Trimming removed 2 bases at V and 3 bases at J, with 11 bases between. Memory T cells were CD45RO+, naive were CD45RA+, sorted by FACS. The assay was immunoSEQ multiplex PCR, and TCRdb's table has in-frame clones only and misses some. The sample lists under 40,000 clones, under 95% occurring once. Notes on the study in general: Regulatory dendritic cells appeared to expand memory CD8+ clones less than mature ones.

The clonotype comes from a human donor in good health. The chain is built from TRBV6-6 and TRBJ2-7, with a weak D call TRBD2 (5 bases). The sample comprised naive CD8+ T cells from blood. Subset meaning: CD45RA+ naive T cells. The CDR3 reads CASSYNVGDYEQYF. CDR3 DNA sequence: TGTGCCAGCAGTTACAATGTGGGAGACTACGAGCAGTACTTC.